The 29 T cell receptor beta chains below all came from one sample that was sequenced in a study of T-cell memory formation after mild COVID-19. One entry per CDR3 protein, called by TCRdb with MiXCR from the 5' RACE reads. The data contain about 430,000 distinct CDR3 sequences, approximately 18% of them singletons. Sequenced: PBMCs or a T cell subset sorted from them (not recorded which). Every receptor here comes from a man younger than 30 who had mild COVID-19 (a few samples of this study predate the infection). Cell type and time point are not known.

This chain uses TRBV30 with TRBJ2-3; TRBD2 agrees at 8 bases. Germline loops: CDR1 GTSNPN, CDR2 SVGIG (reference sequence). V shed 3 bases and J 7 bases; nucleotides not matched to a gene: 3. The CDR3 extends over 12 amino acids. The CDR3 DNA reads as TGTGCCTGGAGCTGGACTAGCCATACGCAGTATTTT. It yields the protein CAWSWTSHTQYF.

A few counts support this clonotype. The genes are TRBV20-1 and TRBJ1-1; the match to TRBD1 covers 9 bases. In germline, CDR1 is DFQATT, CDR2 SNEGSKA (reference sequence). The CDR3 sequence is 13 residues long. V dropped 3 bases and J dropped 3; count of bases not matched to a gene: 2. CDR3 DNA sequence: TGCAGTGCTAGTGGGGACAGGGACACTGAAGCTTTCTTT. Amino acid sequence: CSASGDRDTEAFF.

In its sample, this clonotype was seen a few times. The chain uses TRBV18 and TRBJ2-4; D not certain. The CDR3 contains 14 residues. Germline lookup yields CDR1 KGHSH and CDR2 LQKENI. V lost 5 bases and J lost 6, with 14 bases in between. CDR3 sequence: CASSDPAQRNIQYF. CDR3 DNA sequence: TGTGCCAGCTCAGACCCTGCACAGAGAAACATTCAGTACTTC.

This clonotype was detected only a few times. The chain couples TRBV6-2 or TRBV6-3 to TRBJ2-4, with D unresolved. The CDR3 sequence is 13 residues long. With 6 bases removed from V and 13 bases from J, the gap between germline ends came to 19 bases. The germline CDR1 and CDR2 sequences are MNHEY and SVGEGT. This CDR3 is CASSPSEPAYQYF. CDR3 coding DNA: TGTGCCAGCAGCCCCTCGGAGCCGGCTTACCAGTACTTC.

This clonotype was counted between two and nine times. The chain couples TRBV4-3 to TRBJ1-5; no firm D call. The CDR3 runs to 15 residues. CDR1 and CDR2 from the germline V gene are LGHNA and YSLEER. The V gene lost 0 bases and the J gene lost 1 base, with 7 bases spanning the gap. CDR3 region: CASSQDRFSNQPQHF. For the CDR3, the DNA is TGCGCCAGCAGCCAAGATCGCTTCAGCAATCAGCCCCAGCATTTT.

The chain uses TRBV7-2 and TRBJ1-4; weak D call: TRBD1 (6 bases). V gave up 5 bases and J gave up 4 bases, with 14 bases separating them. This CDR3 comprises 15 residues. Per the germline V gene, CDR1 is SGHTA and CDR2 is FQGNSA. The CDR3 is CASSPQQGFNEKLFF. The CDR3 bases are TGTGCCAGCAGCCCCCAACAGGGATTTAATGAAAAACTGTTTTTT.

The rearrangement links TRBV6-5 to TRBJ2-2; D uncertain. Germline CDR1 MNHEY, CDR2 SVGAGI. Trimming stripped 6 bases from V and 2 bases from J, with 10 bases between. This CDR3 contains 14 residues. This CDR3 is CASRPTYNTGELFF. In DNA form, the CDR3 reads TGTGCCAGCAGACCTACCTACAACACCGGGGAGCTGTTTTTT.

This chain links TRBV3-1 with TRBJ1-2; D gene unclear. Germline-derived CDR1 and CDR2 are LGHDT and YNNKEL (reference sequence). The CDR3 has 13 amino acids. V dropped 1 base and J dropped 5 bases, with 8 bases sitting between them. The DNA for the CDR3 is TGTGCCAGCAGCCAAGTTATGGCGTATGGCTACACCTTC. It codes for CASSQVMAYGYTF. Together with reference TRBV3-1 and TRBJ1-2, the CDR3 gives the full variable domain: DTAVSQTPKYLVTQMGNDKSIKCEQNLGHDTMYWYKQDSKKFLKIMFSYNNKELIINETVPNRFSPKSPDKAHLNLHINSLELGDSAVYFCASSQVMAYGYTFGSGTRLTVV.

The V gene is TRBV5-1, the J gene TRBJ1-6; 8 bases align to TRBD1. CDR3 length equals 14 residues. The germline V gene has CDR1 SGHRS and CDR2 YFSETQ. With V trimmed by 3 bases and J by 7 bases, 3 bases remained unmatched. The CDR3 is CASSSGQENSPLHF. CDR3 in DNA: TGCGCCAGCAGCTCGGGACAGGAGAATTCACCCCTCCACTTT.

This clonotype was detected a few times. The rearrangement uses TRBV4-3 and TRBJ2-1; D unclear. Germline loops: CDR1 LGHNA, CDR2 YSLEER. Trimming took 0 bases from V and 5 from J, leaving 14 bases between them. The CDR3 length is 16 residues. The CDR3 nucleotides read TGCGCCAGCAGCCAAGACCGAAGACGGATCAACAATGAGCAGTTCTTC. As protein: CASSQDRRRINNEQFF.

This rearrangement joins TRBV12-3 or TRBV12-4 to TRBJ1-5, with TRBD1 as a possible D gene (6 bases). Trimming took 6 bases from V and 4 from J, leaving 10 bases between them. CDR3 length: 13 amino acids. CDR3 sequence (DNA): TGTGCCAGCAGGGACCAGGGGAATCAGCCCCAGCATTTT. It translates to CASRDQGNQPQHF.

The CDR3, as DNA: TGTGCCAGCAGTTACCTAGGGGATGGCACTGAAGCTTTCTTT. Translating it yields CASSYLGDGTEAFF. The chain is built from TRBV6-2 or TRBV6-3 and TRBJ1-1, with a weak D call TRBD1 (5 bases). This CDR3 comprises 14 residues. Trimming left V 2 bases short and J 4 bases short, with 11 bases between. Germline CDR1 is MNHEY and CDR2 is SVGEGT.

The sample holds many counts of this clonotype. This chain links TRBV6-2 or TRBV6-3 with TRBJ1-1; 7 bases agree with TRBD1. V lost 6 bases to trimming and J lost 5 bases; unmatched junction nucleotides: 6. CDR3 length equals 13 residues. Germline lookup yields CDR1 MNHEY and CDR2 SVGEGT. The CDR3, as DNA: TGTGCCAGCAGCGCAGACAGGGCGACTGAAGCTTTCTTT. Its protein is CASSADRATEAFF.

V is TRBV12-3 or TRBV12-4 and J is TRBJ2-3; 9 bases align to TRBD2. The CDR3 spans 15 residues. The trim removed 6 bases at V and 3 bases at J, leaving 7 bases unmatched. CDR3 loop: CASRGGGAWTDTQYF. In DNA, the CDR3 is TGTGCCAGCAGAGGCGGGGGGGCATGGACAGATACGCAGTATTTT.

The chain uses TRBV5-1 and TRBJ2-7; D possibly corresponds to TRBD1 (6 bases). Germline CDR1 and CDR2: SGHRS and YFSETQ. The CDR3 covers 14 residues. V dropped 4 bases and J dropped 0 bases, with 11 bases sitting between them. The CDR3 is CASSKRTDSYEQYF. In nucleotides, the CDR3 is TGCGCCAGCAGCAAAAGGACAGACTCCTACGAGCAGTACTTC.

The V call is TRBV5-6, the J call TRBJ2-7; 11 bases are a match to TRBD2. The CDR3 is 15 residues long. Per the germline V gene, CDR1 is SGHDT and CDR2 is YYEEEE. V dropped 2 bases and J dropped 2; count of bases not matched to a gene: 3. The CDR3 bases are TGTGCCAGCAGCTTTCTAGCGGGGGGCACCTACGAGCAGTACGTC. The encoded protein is CASSFLAGGTYEQYV.

There are a few counts of this clonotype. The chain employs TRBV7-8 and TRBJ2-4, with 11 bases aligning to TRBD2. J was trimmed by 8 bases and V by 2 bases; bases with no gene match: 5. The CDR3 totals 15 residues. Per germline, CDR1 SGHVS and CDR2 FQNEAQ. CDR3 residues: CASSLPLAGGDIQYF. The CDR3 DNA sequence: TGTGCCAGCAGCTTACCGCTAGCGGGGGGAGACATTCAGTACTTC.

This clonotype has just a few counts. The gene calls are TRBV5-1 and TRBJ1-2, with no clear D. Germline CDR1 is SGHRS and CDR2 is YFSETQ. CDR3 length equals 12 residues. Trimming removed 0 bases at V and 8 bases at J, with 8 bases between. CDR3 nucleotide sequence: TGCGCCAGCAGCTTGGGTGGCATCGGCTACACCTTC. Amino acids: CASSLGGIGYTF. Combining the CDR3 with reference TRBV5-1 and TRBJ1-2 gives the whole variable domain KAGVTQTPRYLIKTRGQQVTLSCSPISGHRSVSWYQQTPGQGLQFLFEYFSETQRNKGNFPGRFSGRQFSNSRSEMNVSTLELGDSALYLCASSLGGIGYTFGSGTRLTVV.

V usage is TRBV7-2 and J usage is TRBJ1-6; D call uncertain. The CDR3 sequence is 14 residues long. Germline CDR1 SGHTA, CDR2 FQGNSA. The V and J ends lost 5 bases and 8 bases respectively, with 13 bases between them. For the CDR3, the DNA is TGTGCCAGCAGCCCACTGAGTGGGTATTCACCCCTCCACTTT. This translates into CASSPLSGYSPLHF.

This clonotype has only a few counts. This rearrangement joins TRBV6-2 or TRBV6-3 to TRBJ2-5; 8 bases match TRBD1. With 6 bases clipped from V and 0 bases from J, the junction kept 3 bases outside the gene matches. This CDR3 is built from 14 residues. Germline V gene lookup returns CDR1 MNHEY and CDR2 SVGEGT. The CDR3 DNA reads TGTGCCAGCAGGAGACAGGGGTACCAAGAGACCCAGTACTTC. Translated: CASRRQGYQETQYF.

This clonotype was seen more than once but under ten times. The chain couples TRBV28 to TRBJ2-6, with D hard to call. CDR1 and CDR2 from the germline V gene are MDHEN and SYDVKM. V shed 2 bases and J shed 4 bases, with 9 bases lying between them. The CDR3 consists of 15 residues. CDR3 nucleotide sequence: TGTGCCAGCAGTTTAGGGCAACCCGGGGCCAACGTCCTGACTTTC. It encodes CASSLGQPGANVLTF.

This clonotype has at least ten counts. This chain links TRBV10-3 with TRBJ2-7; D not resolved. Germline CDR1 reads ENHRY; CDR2 reads SYGVKD. The V gene lost 10 bases and the J gene lost 7 bases, with 17 bases spanning the gap. The CDR3 has 12 residues. The CDR3 DNA reads as TGTGCCACCGTTAGCCCGTCCAGGGAGCAGTACGTC. This gives the protein CATVSPSREQYV.

This clonotype was observed a few times. J is TRBJ1-1 and V is TRBV21-1. TRBV21-1 is a known pseudogene. The CDR3 length is 11 residues. The CDR3 sequence is CASSKISEAFF. CDR3 nucleotide sequence: TGTGCCAGCAGCAAAATATCTGAAGCTTTCTTT.

There are a few counts of this clonotype. This sequence joins TRBV20-1 and TRBJ2-3; the D call may be TRBD1 or TRBD2 (5 bases each). Trimming took off 3 bases at V and 2 bases at J, with 15 bases between the two ends. This CDR3 has 15 residues. Germline V gene sequence: CDR1 DFQATT, CDR2 SNEGSKA (reference sequence). The CDR3 region is CSASGDPSLTDTQYF. CDR3 in DNA: TGCAGTGCTAGCGGGGACCCTTCTCTCACAGATACGCAGTATTTT.

This clonotype was detected a few times. The chain links TRBV7-6 to TRBJ1-2; TRBD1 aligns across 9 bases. This CDR3 has 15 residues. Germline CDR1 reads SGHVS; CDR2 reads FNYEAQ. V gave up 5 bases and J gave up 5 bases; unmatched junction bases: 9. The CDR3 bases are TGTGCCAGCAGCCCGCACAGGGGGCCGGAATATGGCTACACCTTC. Its protein is CASSPHRGPEYGYTF.

This chain joins TRBV7-2 and TRBJ2-5; D is unresolved. This CDR3 region has 15 residues. Per the germline V gene, CDR1 is SGHTA and CDR2 is FQGNSA. Trimming took 1 base from V and 1 from J, leaving 10 bases between them. CDR3 in DNA: TGTGCCAGCAGCTTAGGGACGTCTCTCCAAGAGACCCAGTACTTC. Encoded protein: CASSLGTSLQETQYF.

This sequence joins TRBV5-4 and TRBJ2-6, with 8 bases aligning to TRBD1. CDR1 is SGHNT, CDR2 YYREEE, per germline (reference sequence). J was trimmed by 2 bases and V by 3 bases; bases with no gene match: 1. This CDR3 has 15 amino acids. The DNA for the CDR3 is TGTGCCAGCAGCTCGACAGGGGCTGGGGCCAACGTCCTGACTTTC. It specifies CASSSTGAGANVLTF.

J is TRBJ1-4 and V is TRBV7-9; possibly TRBD1 for D (6 bases). Trimming removed 4 bases from V and 5 bases from J, with 14 bases in between. The CDR3 runs to 15 residues. Germline V gene data show CDR1 as SEHNR and CDR2 as FQNEAQ (reference sequence). CDR3 loop: CASSSNRQGNEKLFF. CDR3 in DNA: TGTGCCAGCAGCTCCAACCGTCAGGGGAATGAAAAACTGTTTTTT.

V gene TRBV13 combines with J gene TRBJ2-4, with 7 nucleotides matching TRBD1. This CDR3 comprises 14 residues. Per the germline V gene, CDR1 is PRHDT and CDR2 is FYEKMQ (reference sequence). V dropped 5 bases and J dropped 6; count of bases not matched to a gene: 7. The CDR3 region has the DNA TGTGCCAGCAGCCTCAACAGGGGCGGAAACATTCAGTACTTC. Translated, it gives CASSLNRGGNIQYF.